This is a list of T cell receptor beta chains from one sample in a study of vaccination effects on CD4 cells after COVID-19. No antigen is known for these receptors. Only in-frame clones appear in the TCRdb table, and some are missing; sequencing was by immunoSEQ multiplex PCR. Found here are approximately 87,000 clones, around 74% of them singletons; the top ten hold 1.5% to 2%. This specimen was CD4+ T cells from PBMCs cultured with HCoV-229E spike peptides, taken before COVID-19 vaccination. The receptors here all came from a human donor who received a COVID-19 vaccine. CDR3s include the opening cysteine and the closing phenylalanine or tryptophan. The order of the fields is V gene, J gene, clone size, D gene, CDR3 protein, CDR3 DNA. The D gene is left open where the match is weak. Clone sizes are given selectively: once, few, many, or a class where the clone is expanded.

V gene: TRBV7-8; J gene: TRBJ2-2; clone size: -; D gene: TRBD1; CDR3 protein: CASSLAGGTGGNTGELFF; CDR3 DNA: TGTGCCAGCAGCTTAGCAGGGGGGACAGGGGGCAACACCGGGGAGCTGTTTTTT
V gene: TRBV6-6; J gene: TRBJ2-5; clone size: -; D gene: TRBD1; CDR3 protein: CASSRPLQGGYQETQYF; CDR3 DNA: TGTGCCAGCAGTCGACCCTTACAGGGGGGATACCAAGAGACCCAGTACTTC
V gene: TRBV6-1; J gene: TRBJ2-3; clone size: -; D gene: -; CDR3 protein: CASSEAFSSTDTQYF; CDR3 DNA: TGTGCCAGCAGTGAAGCATTCAGTTCCACAGATACGCAGTATTTT
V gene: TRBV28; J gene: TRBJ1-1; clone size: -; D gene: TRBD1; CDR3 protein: CASSLTGDAEAFF; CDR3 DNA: TGTGCCAGCAGCCTTACAGGGGACGCTGAAGCTTTCTTT
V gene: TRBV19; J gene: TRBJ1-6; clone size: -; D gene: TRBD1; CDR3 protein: CASNRDRGSPLHF; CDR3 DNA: TGTGCCAGTAACCGGGACAGGGGTTCACCCCTCCACTTT
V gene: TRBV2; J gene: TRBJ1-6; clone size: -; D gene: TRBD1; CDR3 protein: CASRVGGAGSPLHF; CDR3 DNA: TGTGCCAGCAGGGTAGGGGGCGCGGGATCACCCCTCCACTTT
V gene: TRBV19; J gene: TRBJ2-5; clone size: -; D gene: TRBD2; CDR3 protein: CASSGASGGPGETQYF; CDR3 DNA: TGTGCCAGTAGTGGGGCTAGCGGGGGCCCTGGGGAGACCCAGTACTTC
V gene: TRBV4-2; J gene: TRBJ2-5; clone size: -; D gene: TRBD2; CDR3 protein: CASSQGGGGEETQYF; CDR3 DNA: TGTGCCAGCAGCCAAGGCGGCGGGGGGGAAGAGACCCAGTACTTC
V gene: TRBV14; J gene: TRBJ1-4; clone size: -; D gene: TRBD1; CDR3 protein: CASSQGTGRTLREKLFF; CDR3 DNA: TGTGCCAGCAGCCAAGGGACAGGCAGGACCTTACGGGAAAAACTGTTTTTT
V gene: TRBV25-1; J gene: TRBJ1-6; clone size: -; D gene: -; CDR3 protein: CASSELRGLEYNSPLHF; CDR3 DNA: TGTGCCAGCAGTGAATTAAGAGGGTTGGAATATAATTCACCCCTCCACTTT
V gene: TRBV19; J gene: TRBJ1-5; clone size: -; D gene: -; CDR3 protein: CATYERGAGGNQPQHF; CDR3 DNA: TGTGCCACCTACGAGCGGGGGGCGGGGGGCAATCAGCCCCAGCATTTT
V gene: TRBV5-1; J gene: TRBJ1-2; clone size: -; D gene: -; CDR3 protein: CASSLGTGSGYTF; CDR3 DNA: TGCGCCAGCAGCTTGGGTACAGGAAGTGGCTACACCTTC
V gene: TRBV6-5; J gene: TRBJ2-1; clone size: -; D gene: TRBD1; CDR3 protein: CASSSGDSRTYNEQFF; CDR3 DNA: TGTGCCAGCAGTTCCGGGGACAGTAGAACCTACAATGAGCAGTTCTTC
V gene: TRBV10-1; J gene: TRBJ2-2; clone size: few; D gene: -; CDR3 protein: CASSEREWAGELFF; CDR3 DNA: TGCGCCAGCAGTGAGCGGGAGTGGGCCGGGGAGCTGTTTTTT
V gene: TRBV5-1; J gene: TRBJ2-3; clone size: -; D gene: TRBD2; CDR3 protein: CASTGLAGGPDTQYF; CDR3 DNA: TGCGCCAGCACCGGATTAGCGGGGGGACCGGATACGCAGTATTTT
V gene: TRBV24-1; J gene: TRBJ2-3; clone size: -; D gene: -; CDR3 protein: CATSDPSGTDTQYF; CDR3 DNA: TGTGCCACCAGTGATCCTAGCGGCACAGATACGCAGTATTTT
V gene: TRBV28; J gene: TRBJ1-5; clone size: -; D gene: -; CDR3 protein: CASSLYGAQHF; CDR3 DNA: TGTGCCAGCAGTTTGTACGGGGCCCAGCATTTT
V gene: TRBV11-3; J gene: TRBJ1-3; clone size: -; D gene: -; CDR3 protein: CASSTGPGNTIYF; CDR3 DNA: TGTGCCAGCAGCACTGGACCTGGAAACACCATATATTTT
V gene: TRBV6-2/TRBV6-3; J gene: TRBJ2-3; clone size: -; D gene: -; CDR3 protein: CASSRLYSTDTQYF; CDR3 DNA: TGTGCCAGCAGTCGACTATACAGCACAGATACGCAGTATTTT
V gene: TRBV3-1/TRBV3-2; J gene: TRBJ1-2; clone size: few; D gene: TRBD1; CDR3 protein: CASSQGPDRGQDGYTF; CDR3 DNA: TGTGCCAGCAGCCAAGGACCGGACAGGGGGCAGGATGGCTACACCTTC